This T cell receptor (beta chain) appears in the sequencing data of a study of shared clonotypes between healthy human individuals. Overall study results and limits: The study found lower generation probabilities in non-shared clonotypes than in those shared by all four donors.

A note on this clone: Its specificity is not known.

TCRdb's table, derived via immunoSEQ multiplex PCR, lists solely in-frame clones and lacks some. The data hold 1,500,000 or so clones, with around 98.5% observed a single time. Sequencing input: naive CD4+ T cells sorted from blood. The sample's subset: CD45RA+ positively selected. This clonotype was sampled from a man aged 30-40 years in good health.

The CDR3 loop reads CASSLGSSGITGELFF. The CDR3 coding sequence is TGCGCCAGCAGCTTGGGGTCCAGCGGGATAACCGGGGAGCTGTTTTTT. The rearrangement uses TRBV5-1 and TRBJ2-2; 7 nucleotides agree with TRBD2. The CDR3 loop spans 16 amino acids. After removal of 0 bases from V and 5 bases from J, the junction contained 7 bases not matched to a gene. The V gene's germline CDR1 is SGHRS and CDR2 YFSETQ.